The 10 T cell receptor beta chains given below trace back to one sample, sequenced in a study of cytomegalovirus exposure and HLA in healthy donors. PCR primers comprised 60 Vbeta and 13 Jbeta primers. Libraries were prepared by immunoSEQ multiplex PCR; TCRdb keeps only in-frame clonotypes and omits some of them. Among about 110,000 clones, approximately 80% were seen once, and the ten largest hold roughly a fifth. The sample was PBMCs. The origin of the receptors is a man aged 25 to 40 in good health and CMV-seropositive.

The chain has TRBV14 and TRBJ2-7; D is possibly TRBD2 (5 bases). The CDR3 has 14 amino acids. Germline loops: CDR1 SGHDN, CDR2 FVKESK. V lost 5 bases, J lost 8 bases, and 19 bases lay in between. CDR3 DNA: TGTGCCAGCAGCAATCGGGATTTCACTACGAAGCAGTACGTC. Its translation: CASSNRDFTTKQYV.

This sequence joins TRBV23-1 and TRBJ1-6; 7 positions agree with TRBD1. TRBV23-1 is known as an ORF, though its function is uncertain. This CDR3 is 14 amino acids long. V lost 4 bases and J lost 8; bases outside the gene matches: 5. DNA of the CDR3: TGCGCCAGCAGTCGGGGCCAGGGGGATTCACCCCTCCACTTT. This encodes CASSRGQGDSPLHF.

The chain links TRBV25-1 to TRBJ1-5; D possibly corresponds to TRBD1 (5 bases). The CDR3 spans 14 residues. CDR1 and CDR2 from the germline V gene are MGHDK and SYGVNS. V lost 4 bases and J lost 2, with 9 bases in between. The CDR3 sequence: CASSGVQGNQPQHF. In nucleotides, the CDR3 is TGTGCCAGCAGTGGCGTACAGGGCAATCAGCCCCAGCATTTT.

This chain uses TRBV6-6 with TRBJ1-5; TRBD1 aligns across 8 bases. Trimming removed 5 bases from V and 0 bases from J; junction bases left unmatched: 3. CDR3 length equals 15 residues. Germline lookup yields CDR1 MNHNY and CDR2 SVGAGI (reference sequence). CDR3: CASSGDRNSNQPQHF. Written as DNA, the CDR3 is TGTGCCAGCAGTGGGGACAGGAATAGCAATCAGCCCCAGCATTTT.

The DNA for the CDR3 is TGTGCCAGTGCTGCGGGCACACTTATGTCTGGGGCCAACGTCCTGACTTTC. This translates into CASAAGTLMSGANVLTF. The chain employs TRBV19 and TRBJ2-6, with TRBD2 as a possible D gene (5 bases). V dropped 8 bases and J dropped 1 base, with 18 bases sitting between them. The CDR3 is 17 residues long. Germline assignment: CDR1 LNHDA and CDR2 SQIVND (reference sequence).

The J gene is TRBJ2-3, the V gene TRBV18; D uncertain. The CDR3 runs 15 residues. Germline assignment: CDR1 KGHSH and CDR2 LQKENI. V lost 7 bases, J lost 2 bases, and 16 bases lay in between. The CDR3 nucleotides read TGTGCCAGCTTTACAACACGGAGTAACACAGATACGCAGTATTTT. It encodes CASFTTRSNTDTQYF.

This rearrangement joins TRBV6-5 to TRBJ1-6; D is perhaps TRBD1 (6 bases). Trimming left V 5 bases short and J 8 bases short, with 13 bases between. This CDR3 spans 14 amino acids. Germline V gene data show CDR1 as MNHEY and CDR2 as SVGAGI. DNA of the CDR3: TGTGCCAGCAGTGAACAGGGTCCGGATTCACCCCTCCACTTT. It specifies CASSEQGPDSPLHF.

This sequence joins TRBV5-4 and TRBJ1-1; perhaps TRBD1 as D (5 bases). Germline lookup yields CDR1 SGHNT and CDR2 YYREEE (reference sequence). The V gene lost 6 bases and the J gene lost 2 bases, with 20 bases spanning the gap. The CDR3 extends over 16 amino acids. This chain's CDR3 is CASTGGTNRGNTEAFF. CDR3 DNA sequence: TGTGCCAGCACCGGGGGGACCAACCGGGGAAACACTGAAGCTTTCTTT.

CDR3 protein: CASSFAFGTSTDTQYF. The CDR3 nucleotides read TGTGCCAGCAGCTTCGCCTTTGGGACTAGCACAGATACGCAGTATTTT. The chain joins TRBV5-4 to TRBJ2-3, with a weak D call TRBD2 (6 bases). The CDR3 is made up of 16 amino acids. V shed 2 bases and J shed 0 bases, with 13 bases lying between them. Germline CDR1 reads SGHNT; CDR2 reads YYREEE (reference sequence).

This rearrangement joins TRBV5-1 to TRBJ2-5, with 13 nucleotides matching TRBD2. The CDR3 loop spans 16 amino acids. V gave up 4 bases and J gave up 4 bases; unmatched junction bases: 7. Germline assignment: CDR1 SGHRS and CDR2 YFSETQ. The CDR3: CASSRRLAGGGETQYF. The CDR3 nucleotides are TGCGCCAGCAGCCGTAGACTAGCGGGAGGCGGAGAGACCCAGTACTTC.